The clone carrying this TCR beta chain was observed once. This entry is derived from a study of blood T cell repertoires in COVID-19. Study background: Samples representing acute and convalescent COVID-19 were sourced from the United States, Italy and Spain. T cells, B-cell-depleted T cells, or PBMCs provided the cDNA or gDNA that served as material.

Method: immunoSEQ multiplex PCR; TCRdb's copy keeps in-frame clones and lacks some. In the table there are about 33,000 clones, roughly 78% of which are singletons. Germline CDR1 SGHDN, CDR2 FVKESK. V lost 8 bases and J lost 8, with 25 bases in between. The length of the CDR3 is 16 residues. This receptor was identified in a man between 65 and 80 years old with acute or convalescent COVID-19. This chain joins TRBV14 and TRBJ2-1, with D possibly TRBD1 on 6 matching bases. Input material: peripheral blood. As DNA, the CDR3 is TGTGCCAGCCGGCCAACCAACCATGCTGGGGGCGATGAGCAGTTCTTC. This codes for CASRPTNHAGGDEQFF.